Below are 14 T cell receptor beta chains sequenced from a single sample in a study of blood T cell repertoires in COVID-19. Data came from immunoSEQ multiplex PCR; TCRdb stores just in-frame clones and leaves some out. The sample holds some 140,000 clones; roughly 83% are singletons and the top ten take about 5%. What was sequenced was peripheral blood. The receptors derive from a woman between 65 and 79 years old with COVID-19, enrolled during active disease.

This chain joins TRBV5-1 and TRBJ1-1; no definite D call. The CDR3 loop spans 14 amino acids. The V end was cut by 0 bases, the J end by 1 base, with 7 bases between. Germline V gene data show CDR1 as SGHRS and CDR2 as YFSETQ. The CDR3 region has the DNA TGCGCCAGCAGCTTGGGGGCTGGGAACACTGAAGCTTTCTTT. It is translated as CASSLGAGNTEAFF.

In its sample, this clone was seen once. This CDR3 reads CASSPSTGSYEQYF. The DNA for the CDR3 is TGTGCCAGCAGTCCATCCACAGGGTCCTACGAGCAGTACTTC. The chain links TRBV6-5 to TRBJ2-7; TRBD1 might be the D (6 bases). Trimming took 5 bases from V and 1 from J, leaving 12 bases between them. The CDR3 has 14 residues. CDR1 MNHEY and CDR2 SVGAGI come from the germline V gene.

This clone was detected ten times or more. This rearrangement joins TRBV9 to TRBJ1-6; D unresolved. The V gene lost 1 base and the J gene lost 8 bases, with 10 bases spanning the gap. The CDR3 consists of 14 residues. The germline V gene has CDR1 SGDLS and CDR2 YYNGEE. CDR3 region: CASSVHATDSPLHF. In DNA form, the CDR3 reads TGTGCCAGCAGCGTACACGCTACCGATTCACCCCTCCACTTT.

The rearrangement uses TRBV11-3 and TRBJ2-3, with TRBD2 identical over 12 bases. This CDR3 has 17 amino acids. Germline values: CDR1 SGHNT, CDR2 YENEEA. J was trimmed by 1 base and V by 5 bases; bases with no gene match: 7. The CDR3 sequence is CASSRSSGGAGTDTQYF. The CDR3, as DNA: TGTGCCAGCAGCCGTTCTAGCGGGGGGGCTGGCACAGATACGCAGTATTTT.

The chain has TRBV7-8 and TRBJ1-2, with 9 positions matching TRBD1. Trimming at V came to 1 base and at J to 8 bases, leaving 5 bases not matched to a gene. The germline gives CDR1 SGHVS, CDR2 FQNEAQ. The CDR3 spans 14 residues. The CDR3 DNA reads TGTGCCAGCAGCTTAGTTGGGACAGGGAGCGGCTACACCTTC. Its protein product is CASSLVGTGSGYTF. Based on the CDR3 plus reference TRBV7-8 and TRBJ1-2, the full variable domain is GAGVSQSPRYKVAKRGQDVALRCDPISGHVSLFWYQQALGQGPEFLTYFQNEAQLDKSGLPSDRFFAERPEGSVSTLKIQRTQQEDSAVYLCASSLVGTGSGYTFGSGTRLTVV.

This clone was seen a handful of times. The chain employs TRBV6-5 and TRBJ1-2; D remains ambiguous. V dropped 0 bases and J dropped 3 bases, with 14 bases sitting between them. Germline V CDR1 and CDR2: MNHEY, SVGAGI. This CDR3 has 16 residues. The chain's CDR3 is CASSYSPNSWHYGYTF. The CDR3 DNA is TGTGCCAGCAGTTACTCACCAAACAGTTGGCACTATGGCTACACCTTC.

V is TRBV28 and J is TRBJ1-5, with 10 bases matching TRBD1. This CDR3 region has 15 residues. V lost 3 bases, J lost 4 bases, and 3 bases stayed unmatched. In germline, CDR1 is MDHEN, CDR2 SYDVKM. For the CDR3, the DNA is TGTGCCAGCAGTTTGTGGACAGGGGGGAATCAGCCCCAGCATTTT. Translating gives CASSLWTGGNQPQHF.

The V gene is TRBV21-1, the J gene TRBJ1-1. TRBV21-1 has pseudogene status. The CDR3 consists of 12 residues. This CDR3 reads CASPQEDTEAFF. The CDR3 bases are TGTGCCAGCCCCCAGGAGGACACTGAAGCTTTCTTT.

The V gene is TRBV28, the J gene TRBJ2-1, with TRBD2 as a possible D gene (7 bases). Per the germline V gene, CDR1 is MDHEN and CDR2 is SYDVKM. Trimming stripped 7 bases from V and 6 bases from J, with 16 bases between. The CDR3 spans 14 residues. The CDR3 DNA sequence: TGTGCCAGCACTCCGGGGGGCCCAGTCAATGAGCAGTTCTTC. Translated, it gives CASTPGGPVNEQFF.

The V and J genes are TRBV28 and TRBJ1-5, with D tentatively TRBD1 (6 bases). The CDR3 has 15 residues. With 6 bases removed from V and 4 bases from J, the gap between germline ends came to 16 bases. Germline V gene lookup returns CDR1 MDHEN and CDR2 SYDVKM. The CDR3 nucleotides are TGTGCCAGCAGCCCCTCTCTAGGGGGTAATCAGCCCCAGCATTTT. Amino acid sequence: CASSPSLGGNQPQHF. Together with reference TRBV28 and TRBJ1-5, the CDR3 gives the full variable domain: DVKVTQSSRYLVKRTGEKVFLECVQDMDHENMFWYRQDPGLGLRLIYFSYDVKMKEKGDIPEGYSVSREKKERFSLILESASTNQTSMYLCASSPSLGGNQPQHFGDGTRLSIL.

V gene TRBV5-1 combines with J gene TRBJ1-1; D gene unclear. The V gene's germline CDR1 is SGHRS and CDR2 YFSETQ. The V end lost 5 bases, the J end lost 7 bases, and 15 bases lay between the germline ends. The CDR3 length is 13 residues. The CDR3 sequence is CASSSLQENEAFF. CDR3 nucleotide sequence: TGCGCCAGCAGTTCCCTTCAGGAAAATGAAGCTTTCTTT.

The chain combines TRBV2 with TRBJ2-1; a weak D match, TRBD1 (6 bases). Germline V CDR1 and CDR2: SNHLY, FYNNEI. V lost 6 bases and J lost 15, with 24 bases in between. There are 14 residues in the CDR3. The CDR3 DNA reads as TGTGCCAGCAGACAAGCACAGGGTAGGAATTGGCCGTTCTTC. This encodes CASRQAQGRNWPFF.

V gene TRBV6-5 combines with J gene TRBJ2-1; 11 bases are a match to TRBD2. The CDR3 consists of 16 residues. Germline CDR1 MNHEY, CDR2 SVGAGI. The ends lost 4 bases at V and 9 bases at J; junction bases unmatched: 11. This CDR3 reads CASSSLGSGGAGEQFF. DNA for the CDR3: TGTGCCAGCAGTTCTCTCGGTAGCGGGGGGGCGGGTGAGCAGTTCTTC.

This clone was observed a few times. This rearrangement joins TRBV24-1 to TRBJ1-5; D may be TRBD1 (5 bases). This CDR3 contains 14 residues. V lost 5 bases and J 5 bases, leaving 12 bases between the germline ends. CDR1 is KGHDR and CDR2 is SFDVKD in the germline V gene. The CDR3 is CATSGPGLHQPQHF. CDR3 nucleotide sequence: TGTGCCACCAGTGGCCCAGGGCTCCATCAGCCCCAGCATTTT.